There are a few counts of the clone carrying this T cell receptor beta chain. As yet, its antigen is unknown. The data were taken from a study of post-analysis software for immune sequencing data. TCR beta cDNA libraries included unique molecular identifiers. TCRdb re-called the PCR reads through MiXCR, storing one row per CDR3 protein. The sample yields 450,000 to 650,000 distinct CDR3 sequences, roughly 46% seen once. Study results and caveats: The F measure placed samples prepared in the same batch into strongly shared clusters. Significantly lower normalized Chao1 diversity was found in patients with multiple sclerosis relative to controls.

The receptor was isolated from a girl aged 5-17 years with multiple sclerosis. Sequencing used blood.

The chain's CDR3 is CATSDASDRGMDTQYF. CDR3 DNA sequence: TGTGCCACCAGTGACGCGTCGGACAGAGGAATGGATACGCAGTATTTT. The chain is built from TRBV24-1 and TRBJ2-3; maybe TRBD1 (6 bases). CDR1 and CDR2 (germline): KGHDR, SFDVKD. Trimming left V 4 bases short and J 6 bases short, with 19 bases between. CDR3 length: 16 amino acids.